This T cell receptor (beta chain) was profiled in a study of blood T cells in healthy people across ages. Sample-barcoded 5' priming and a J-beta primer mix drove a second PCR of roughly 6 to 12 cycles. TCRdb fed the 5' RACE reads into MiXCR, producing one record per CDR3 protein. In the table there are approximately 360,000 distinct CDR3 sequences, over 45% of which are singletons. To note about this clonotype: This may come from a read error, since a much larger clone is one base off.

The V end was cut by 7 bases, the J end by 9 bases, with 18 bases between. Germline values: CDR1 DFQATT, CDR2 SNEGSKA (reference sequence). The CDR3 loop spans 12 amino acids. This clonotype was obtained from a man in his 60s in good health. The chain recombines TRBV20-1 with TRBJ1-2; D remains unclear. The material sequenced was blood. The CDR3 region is CSGGQASISYTF. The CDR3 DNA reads TGCAGTGGAGGGCAGGCTTCTATCAGCTACACCTTC.